The next 5 T cell receptor beta chains were all read from a single sample in a study of cytomegalovirus exposure and HLA in healthy donors. Amplification used 60 Vbeta primers and 13 Jbeta primers. Sequenced by immunoSEQ multiplex PCR; TCRdb stores in-frame clones only, minus some. The repertoire holds some 150,000 clones, with 87% as singletons. The sample taken for sequencing was PBMCs. Source of these receptors: a young woman in good health and CMV-seronegative.

The chain couples TRBV5-1 to TRBJ2-7; the D gene is possibly TRBD2 (5 bases). Per the germline V gene, CDR1 is SGHRS and CDR2 is YFSETQ. Trimming took 1 base from V and 6 from J, leaving 14 bases between them. The CDR3 is made up of 14 amino acids. The CDR3 nucleotides read TGCGCCAGCAGCTTGTTCCAGCCGGGGAGCGAGCAGTACTTC. Its protein product is CASSLFQPGSEQYF.

The gene calls are TRBV19 and TRBJ2-3, with TRBD1 matching over 8 bases. The CDR3 is 15 residues long. Germline V CDR1 and CDR2: LNHDA, SQIVND (reference sequence). The ends lost 7 bases at V and 4 bases at J; junction bases unmatched: 10. CDR3 in amino acids: CASTPGGLGADTQYF. The CDR3 region has the DNA TGTGCCAGTACCCCAGGGGGCTTGGGTGCAGATACGCAGTATTTT.

Concerning this clone itself: Germline is not matched at one junction end, which may reflect a read error. The chain carries TRBV6-5 and TRBJ1-2; 8 nucleotides agree with TRBD1. Germline CDR1 and CDR2: MNHEY and SVGAGI. The CDR3 has 14 residues. The CDR3 coding sequence is TGTGCCAGCAGTTACTCGACAGGGGTTAATGGCTACCCCTTC. Encoded protein: CASSYSTGVNGYPF.

The V gene is TRBV30, the J gene TRBJ2-1; the match to TRBD2 covers 14 bases. This CDR3 has 15 amino acids. Germline lookup yields CDR1 GTSNPN and CDR2 SVGIG (reference sequence). V shed 5 bases and J 5 bases; nucleotides not matched to a gene: 5. CDR3 in DNA: TGTGCCTGGGTAGGGACTAGCGGGAGAAACAATGAGCAGTTCTTC. This encodes CAWVGTSGRNNEQFF. Full variable domain (remainder filled in from reference TRBV30 and TRBJ2-1): SQTIHQWPATLVQPVGSPLSLECTVEGTSNPNLYWYRQAAGRGLQLLFYSVGIGQISSEVPQNLSASRPQDRQFILSSKKLLLSDSGFYLCAWVGTSGRNNEQFFGPGTRLTVL.

The chain employs TRBV10-2 and TRBJ2-5; D possibly corresponds to TRBD1 (6 bases). The germline gives CDR1 WSHSY, CDR2 SAAADI. CDR3 length equals 12 residues. V lost 6 bases and J lost 2, with 7 bases in between. CDR3 bases: TGCGCCAGCAGACAGGGACAAGAGACCCAGTACTTC. Encoded protein: CASRQGQETQYF.